The source of this T cell receptor (beta chain) is a study of human T cells and chemical hapten exposure. TCRdb redid the calling of the RACE reads with MiXCR, one entry per CDR3 protein. This table holds 100,000 or so distinct CDR3 sequences, less than 35% found once. The CDR3 is made up of 17 amino acids. The germline V gene has CDR1 MGHRA and CDR2 YSYEKL. V lost 0 bases, J lost 2 bases, and 15 bases lay in between. As for time point: patch test 3, about 24 weeks after DPC sensitization. Treatment reported: therapeutic diphenylcyclopropenone sensitization with weekly scalp DPC. The origin of this receptor is a middle-aged man with alopecia areata. Some clones in this sample may be carry-over from other donors' samples. Sequencing was performed on whole blood, taken in connection with sensitization to the hapten diphenylcyclopropenone (DPC). This chain links TRBV4-1 with TRBJ2-3; possibly TRBD2 for D (5 bases). The CDR3 nucleotides read TGCGCCAGCAGCCAAGATCCAAGCGGCCTACCCACAGATACGCAGTATTTT. Translation gives CASSQDPSGLPTDTQYF.